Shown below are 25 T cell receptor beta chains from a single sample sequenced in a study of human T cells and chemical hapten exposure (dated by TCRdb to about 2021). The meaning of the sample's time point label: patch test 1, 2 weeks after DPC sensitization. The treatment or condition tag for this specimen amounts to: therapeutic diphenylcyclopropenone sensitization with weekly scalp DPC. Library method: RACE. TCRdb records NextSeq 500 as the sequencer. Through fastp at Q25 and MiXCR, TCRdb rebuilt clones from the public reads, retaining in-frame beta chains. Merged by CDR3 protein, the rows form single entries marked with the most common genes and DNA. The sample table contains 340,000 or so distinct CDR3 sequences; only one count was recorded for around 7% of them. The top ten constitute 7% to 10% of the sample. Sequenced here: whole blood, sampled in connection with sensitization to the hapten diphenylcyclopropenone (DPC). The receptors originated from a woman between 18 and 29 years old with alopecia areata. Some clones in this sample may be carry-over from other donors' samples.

This CDR3 reads CASSHLPGTGGRYSPLHF. CDR3 coding DNA: TGTGCCAGCAGCCATCTCCCGGGGACAGGGGGTCGGTATTCACCCCTCCACTTT. The rearrangement uses TRBV5-4 and TRBJ1-6, with 11 bases aligning to TRBD1. Germline V CDR1 and CDR2: SGHNT, YYREEE (reference sequence). The CDR3 length is 18 residues. Germline trimming cut 4 bases from V and 8 bases from J; bases unmatched to any gene: 14.

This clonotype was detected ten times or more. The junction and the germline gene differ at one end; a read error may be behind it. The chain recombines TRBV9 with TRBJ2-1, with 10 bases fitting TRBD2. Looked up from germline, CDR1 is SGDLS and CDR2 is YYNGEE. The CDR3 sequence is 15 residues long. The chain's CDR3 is CASSVDSGGYSEQFF. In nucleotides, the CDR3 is TGTGCCAGCAGCGTAGATAGCGGGGGGTACAGTGAGCAGTTCTTC.

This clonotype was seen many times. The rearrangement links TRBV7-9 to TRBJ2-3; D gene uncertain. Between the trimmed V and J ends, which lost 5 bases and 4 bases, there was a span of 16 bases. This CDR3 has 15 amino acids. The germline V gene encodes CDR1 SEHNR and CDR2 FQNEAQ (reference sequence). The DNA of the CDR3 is TGTGCCAGCAGCGCACTGTCCCGTATAGCAGATACGCAGTATTTT. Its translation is CASSALSRIADTQYF.

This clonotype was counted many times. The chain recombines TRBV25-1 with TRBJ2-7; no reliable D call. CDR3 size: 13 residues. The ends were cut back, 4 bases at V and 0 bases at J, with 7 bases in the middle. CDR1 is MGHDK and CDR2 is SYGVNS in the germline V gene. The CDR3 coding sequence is TGTGCCAGCAGTGTTACATTCTCCTACGAGCAGTACTTC. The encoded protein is CASSVTFSYEQYF.

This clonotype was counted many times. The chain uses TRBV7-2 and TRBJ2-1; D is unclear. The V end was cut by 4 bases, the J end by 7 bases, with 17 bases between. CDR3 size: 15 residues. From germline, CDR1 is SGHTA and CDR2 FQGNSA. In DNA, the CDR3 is TGTGCCAGCAGCTCCCGGAACTACAATTCGAATGAGCAGTTCTTC. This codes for CASSSRNYNSNEQFF.

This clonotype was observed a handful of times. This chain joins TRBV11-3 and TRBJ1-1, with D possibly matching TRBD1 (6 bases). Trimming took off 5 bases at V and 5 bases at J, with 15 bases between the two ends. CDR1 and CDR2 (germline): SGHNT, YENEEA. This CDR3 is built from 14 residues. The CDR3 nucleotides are TGTGCCAGCAGCCCCACAGGGCGCAGAACTGAAGCTTTCTTT. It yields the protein CASSPTGRRTEAFF.

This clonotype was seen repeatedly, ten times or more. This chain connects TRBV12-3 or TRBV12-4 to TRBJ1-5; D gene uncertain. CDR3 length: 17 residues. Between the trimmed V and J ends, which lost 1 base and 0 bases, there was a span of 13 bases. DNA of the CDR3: TGTGCCAGCAGTTTAGATTCGGGAGGGTATAGCAATCAGCCCCAGCATTTT. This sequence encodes CASSLDSGGYSNQPQHF.

CDR3 amino acids: CSARSGTGYGELFF. CDR3 sequence (DNA): TGCAGTGCTAGATCCGGGACAGGGTACGGGGAGCTGTTTTTT. The gene calls are TRBV20-1 and TRBJ2-2; TRBD1 aligns across 9 bases. Germline V CDR1 and CDR2: DFQATT, SNEGSKA (reference sequence). The CDR3 is 14 amino acids. With V trimmed by 2 bases and J by 7 bases, 5 bases remained unmatched.

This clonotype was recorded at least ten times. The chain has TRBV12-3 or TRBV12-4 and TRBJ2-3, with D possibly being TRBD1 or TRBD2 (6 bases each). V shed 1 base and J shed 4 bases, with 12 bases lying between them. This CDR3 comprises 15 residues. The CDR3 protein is CASSLGGGQSDTQYF. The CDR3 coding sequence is TGTGCCAGCAGTTTAGGAGGGGGGCAATCAGATACGCAGTATTTT.

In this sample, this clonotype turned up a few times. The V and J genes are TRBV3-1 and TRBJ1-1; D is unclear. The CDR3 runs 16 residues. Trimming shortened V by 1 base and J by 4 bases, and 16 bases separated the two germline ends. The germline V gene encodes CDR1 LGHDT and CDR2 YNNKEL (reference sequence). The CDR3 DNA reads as TGTGCCAGCAGCCAAGGTGCCGTCTGGTCGGGCACTGAAGCTTTCTTT. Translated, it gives CASSQGAVWSGTEAFF. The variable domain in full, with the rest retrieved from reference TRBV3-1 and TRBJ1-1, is DTAVSQTPKYLVTQMGNDKSIKCEQNLGHDTMYWYKQDSKKFLKIMFSYNNKELIINETVPNRFSPKSPDKAHLNLHINSLELGDSAVYFCASSQGAVWSGTEAFFGQGTRLTVV.

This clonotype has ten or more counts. In DNA form, the CDR3 reads TGTGCCAGCAGCCTTAGTTATAGCTCCGATACGCAGTATTTT. Its protein is CASSLSYSSDTQYF. The chain is built from TRBV7-2 and TRBJ2-3, with D uncertain. Germline assignment: CDR1 SGHTA and CDR2 FQGNSA. The ends were cut back, 5 bases at V and 6 bases at J, with 15 bases in the middle. CDR3 length: 14 amino acids.

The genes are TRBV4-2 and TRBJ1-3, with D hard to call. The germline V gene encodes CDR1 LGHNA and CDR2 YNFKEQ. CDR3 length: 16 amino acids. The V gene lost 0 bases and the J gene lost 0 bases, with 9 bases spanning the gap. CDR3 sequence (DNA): TGTGCCAGCAGCCAAGACGTTTCGATCTCTGGAAACACCATATATTTT. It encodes CASSQDVSISGNTIYF.

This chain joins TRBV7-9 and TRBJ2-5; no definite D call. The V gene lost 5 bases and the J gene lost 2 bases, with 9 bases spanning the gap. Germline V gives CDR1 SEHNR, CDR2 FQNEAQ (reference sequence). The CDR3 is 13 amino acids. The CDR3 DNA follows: TGTGCCAGCAGCCCCTCGATGCAAGAGACCCAGTACTTC. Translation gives CASSPSMQETQYF.

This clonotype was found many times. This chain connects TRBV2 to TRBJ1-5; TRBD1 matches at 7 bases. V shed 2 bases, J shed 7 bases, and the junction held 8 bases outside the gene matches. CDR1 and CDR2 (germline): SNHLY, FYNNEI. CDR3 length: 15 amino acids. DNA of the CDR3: TGTGCCAGCAGTGAAATGAACAGGGGAGGGCAGCCCCAGCATTTT. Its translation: CASSEMNRGGQPQHF.

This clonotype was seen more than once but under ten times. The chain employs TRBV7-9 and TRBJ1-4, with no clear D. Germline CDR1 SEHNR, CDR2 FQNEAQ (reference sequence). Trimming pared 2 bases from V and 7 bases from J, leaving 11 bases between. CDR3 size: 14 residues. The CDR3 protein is CASSLKSEGEKLFF. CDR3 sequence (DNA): TGTGCCAGCAGCTTAAAATCGGAGGGTGAAAAACTGTTTTTT.

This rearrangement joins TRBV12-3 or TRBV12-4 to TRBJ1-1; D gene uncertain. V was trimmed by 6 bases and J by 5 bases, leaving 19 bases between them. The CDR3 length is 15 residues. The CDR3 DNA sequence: TGTGCCAGCAGGCCGACTACACCGGAGATAACTGAAGCTTTCTTT. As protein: CASRPTTPEITEAFF.

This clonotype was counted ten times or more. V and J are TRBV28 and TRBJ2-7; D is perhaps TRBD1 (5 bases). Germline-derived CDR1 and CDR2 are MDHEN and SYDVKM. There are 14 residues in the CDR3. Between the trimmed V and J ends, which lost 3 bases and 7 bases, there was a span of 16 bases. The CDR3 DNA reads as TGTGCCAGCAGTTTTCAGGGTTTAAGTGGAGAGCAGTACTTC. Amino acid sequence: CASSFQGLSGEQYF.

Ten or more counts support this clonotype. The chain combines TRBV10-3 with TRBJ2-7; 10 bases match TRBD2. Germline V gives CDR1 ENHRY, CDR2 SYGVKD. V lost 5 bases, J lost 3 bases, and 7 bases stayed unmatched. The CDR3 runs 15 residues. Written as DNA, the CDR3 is TGTGCCATCAGTTCCGTAGCGGGGGGCTACTACGAGCAGTACTTC. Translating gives CAISSVAGGYYEQYF.

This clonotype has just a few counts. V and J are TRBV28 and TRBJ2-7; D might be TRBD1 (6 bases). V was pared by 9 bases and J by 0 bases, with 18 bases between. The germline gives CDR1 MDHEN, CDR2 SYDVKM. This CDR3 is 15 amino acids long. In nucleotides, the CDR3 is TGTGCCAGGATACCTAATGACAGGAGCTCCTACGAGCAGTACTTC. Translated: CARIPNDRSSYEQYF.

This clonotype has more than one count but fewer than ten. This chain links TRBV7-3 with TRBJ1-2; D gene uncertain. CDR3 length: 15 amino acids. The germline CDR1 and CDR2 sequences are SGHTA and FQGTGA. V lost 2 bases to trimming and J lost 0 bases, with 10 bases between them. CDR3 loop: CASSLLAPTNYGYTF. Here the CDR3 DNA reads TGTGCCAGCAGCTTATTGGCTCCCACTAACTATGGCTACACCTTC.

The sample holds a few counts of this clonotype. The CDR3 spells CASSQDFGQGTEAFF. The DNA for the CDR3 is TGCGCCAGCAGCCAAGATTTCGGACAGGGCACTGAAGCTTTCTTT. J is TRBJ1-1 and V is TRBV4-3, with TRBD1 identical over 8 bases. Unmatched junction bases numbered 4, after V lost 0 bases and J lost 4 bases. There are 15 residues in the CDR3. Germline V gene data show CDR1 as LGHNA and CDR2 as YSLEER.

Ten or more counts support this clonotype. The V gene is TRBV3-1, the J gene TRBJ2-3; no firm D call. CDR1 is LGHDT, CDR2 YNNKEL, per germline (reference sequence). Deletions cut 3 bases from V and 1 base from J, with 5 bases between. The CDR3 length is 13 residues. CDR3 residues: CASSQWGTDTQYF. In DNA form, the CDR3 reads TGTGCCAGCAGCCAGTGGGGCACAGATACGCAGTATTTT.

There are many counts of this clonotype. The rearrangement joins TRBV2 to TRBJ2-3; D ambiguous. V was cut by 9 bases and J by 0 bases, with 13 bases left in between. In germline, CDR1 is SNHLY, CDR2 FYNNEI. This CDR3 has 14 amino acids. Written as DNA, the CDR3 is TGTGCCAGTGTCGGCAAGGGTAGCACAGATACGCAGTATTTT. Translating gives CASVGKGSTDTQYF. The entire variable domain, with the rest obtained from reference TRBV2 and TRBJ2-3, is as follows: EPEVTQTPSHQVTQMGQEVILRCVPISNHLYFYWYRQILGQKVEFLVSFYNNEISEKSEIFDDQFSVERPDGSNFTLKIRSTKLEDSAMYFCASVGKGSTDTQYFGPGTRLTVL.

In DNA form, the CDR3 reads TGTGCCAGCAGTCCTTCCGGCCAGTACAATCAGCCCCAGCATTTT. Encoded protein: CASSPSGQYNQPQHF. J is TRBJ1-5 and V is TRBV12-3 or TRBV12-4; D gene ambiguous. Between the trimmed V and J ends, which lost 5 bases and 3 bases, there was a span of 14 bases. The CDR3 is made up of 15 amino acids.

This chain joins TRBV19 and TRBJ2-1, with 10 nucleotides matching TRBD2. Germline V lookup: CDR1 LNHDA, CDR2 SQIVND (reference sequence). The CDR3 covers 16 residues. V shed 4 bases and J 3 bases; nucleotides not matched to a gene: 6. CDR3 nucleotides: TGTGCCAGTAGTAGGGCTAGCGGGGGTTTCTACAATGAGCAGTTCTTC. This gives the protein CASSRASGGFYNEQFF.